This is a list of T cell receptor beta chains from one sample in a study of CXCR3-negative and CXCR3-positive naive CD8 T cells. Reprocessing the 5' RACE reads, TCRdb reports a single entry for every CDR3 protein and omits DNA. This table lists fewer than 6,500 distinct CDR3 sequences. The sequencing sample was made of naive CXCR3+ CD8+ T cells from blood. The receptors were sampled from a human donor in good health. Some clones in this sample may be carry-over from other donors' samples. Each CDR3 is given with its conserved first and last residue. Rows give clone size only sometimes, using once, few, many, or a class for an expanded clone.

j_gene,v_gene,abundance,CDR3aa
TRBJ2-3,TRBV29-1,medium-sized,CSVEGAWRESTDTQYF
TRBJ1-4,TRBV29-1,medium-sized,CSVGRQGINEKLFF
TRBJ2-3,TRBV28,.,CASGPTSWGDTQYF
TRBJ2-1,TRBV23-1,medium-sized,CASSQSTSYNEQFF
TRBJ1-1,TRBV20-1,.,CSARDHPTGQTEAFF
TRBJ1-5,TRBV21-1,medium-sized,CASTNDEWTGEVHQPQHF
TRBJ2-3,TRBV29-1,medium-sized,CSVEDLEGADTQYF
TRBJ2-3,TRBV5-1,.,CASSLESSTDTQYF
TRBJ2-1,TRBV20-1,medium-sized,CSASGGPSYNEQFF
TRBJ1-2,TRBV2,.,CATGDTYGYTF
TRBJ2-7,TRBV20-1,medium-sized,CSARDSDGYEQYF
TRBJ2-6,TRBV18,medium-sized,CASSPPRGANVLTF
TRBJ1-6,TRBV21-1,medium-sized,CASSKDRGHYNSPLHF
TRBJ1-4,TRBV7-8,medium-sized,CASSALWGGQGAVNEKLFF
TRBJ2-2,TRBV6-5,.,CASSHRVNTGELFF
TRBJ2-2,TRBV7-8,medium-sized,CASSGREGNTGELFF
TRBJ2-1,TRBV29-1,medium-sized,CSAPSGHSYNEQFF
TRBJ1-1,TRBV20-1,medium-sized,CSARRGLGDTEAFF
TRBJ2-7,TRBV25-1,medium-sized,CASRRALNEQYF